The text below deals with one T cell receptor (beta chain). Its antigen remains unidentified. A multiplex PCR was run with 60 Vbeta primers and 13 Jbeta primers. Study processing details: Counted up in a later analysis, unique TCR beta chains came to some 80 million, with around 11 million shared. The protocol was immunoSEQ multiplex PCR, while the TCRdb copy is restricted to in-frame clones and leaves out a portion. V, J and clone size were drawn from that table, and D and trimming were deduced from the DNA. Of more than 140,000 clones listed, around 75% are singletons. This record comes from a study of cytomegalovirus exposure and HLA in healthy donors. Findings and caveats of the study: For most TCR beta V segments, an earlier analysis put the productive rate at about 87% or about 30% of the time. According to reports, the classifier identified cytomegalovirus status with high specificity and sensitivity.

In nominal health when sampled, donors likely had unrecorded immune exposures nonetheless. V lost 7 bases, J lost 5 bases, and 4 bases stayed unmatched. CDR1 and CDR2 from the germline V gene are MNHNS and SASEGT. The CDR3 extends over 12 amino acids. The material sequenced was PBMCs. The receptor was isolated from a man aged 35-49 years in good health and CMV-seronegative. The chain has TRBV6-1 and TRBJ2-7, with 8 bases lining up with TRBD1. The CDR3 protein is CASTRGRNEQYF. CDR3 nucleotide sequence: TGTGCCAGCACCAGGGGGCGCAACGAGCAGTACTTC.